Presented here are 16 T cell receptor beta chains from one specimen sequenced in a study of T cells expressing NK-cell markers. From its re-call of the 5' RACE reads, TCRdb lists each CDR3 protein once, without DNA. Its table records about 430,000 distinct CDR3 sequences. The source material was blood T cells: a sorted CD56 or NKG2C T cell subset, CD4+ or CD8+ T cells, or bulk PBMC T cells (not recorded which). The origin of the receptors is a woman in her forties or fifties in good health.

The J gene is TRBJ2-3, the V gene TRBV20-1; checking the TCRdb D call of TRBD2 is not possible without DNA. Germline lookup yields CDR1 DFQATT and CDR2 SNEGSKA (reference sequence). This CDR3 has 15 residues. This CDR3 reads CSARDGGRAVDTQYF.

This rearrangement joins TRBV20-1 to TRBJ1-2. Looked up from germline, CDR1 is DFQATT and CDR2 is SNEGSKA (reference sequence). The CDR3 loop spans 12 amino acids. The CDR3 reads CSARGSAYGYTF.

The chain recombines TRBV20-1 with TRBJ2-1; as DNA is missing, the TRBD2 call by TCRdb cannot be tested. In germline, CDR1 is DFQATT, CDR2 SNEGSKA (reference sequence). The CDR3 sequence is 16 residues long. The CDR3 spells CSAGGTSAFSYNEQFF.

V is TRBV7-9 and J is TRBJ1-2; the TCRdb D gene call, TRBD1, has no DNA to confirm it. This CDR3 is 15 amino acids long. CDR1 and CDR2 from the germline V gene are SEHNR and FQNEAQ (reference sequence). The CDR3 reads CASSLDGGQGEGYTF.

V and J are TRBV3-1 and TRBJ2-1; TCRdb's D gene call, TRBD2, goes unchecked for lack of DNA. CDR1 is LGHDT and CDR2 is YNNKEL in the germline V gene (reference sequence). The CDR3 runs 17 residues. The CDR3 here is CASSLPGASGSGGEQFF.

The gene calls are TRBV6-5 and TRBJ2-7; TCRdb gives TRBD2 as the D gene, but with no DNA this cannot be confirmed. Germline V gives CDR1 MNHEY, CDR2 SVGAGI. The CDR3 totals 15 residues. CDR3 protein: CASSTLAGGSYEQYF.

The V gene is TRBV29-1, the J gene TRBJ2-7; TCRdb's assignment of TRBD1 cannot be checked, as there is no DNA. There are 12 residues in the CDR3. Germline-derived CDR1 and CDR2 are SQVTM and ANQGSEA. CDR3 sequence reads: CSVDGTSGEQYF.

CDR3 loop: CSVEGTGSLARWDNEQFF. The chain links TRBV29-1 to TRBJ2-1; TCRdb proposes TRBD1, but this gene call is untestable without DNA. The length of the CDR3 is 18 residues. Germline CDR1 reads SQVTM; CDR2 reads ANQGSEA.

The V call is TRBV12-3 or TRBV12-4, the J call TRBJ1-3. The CDR3 length is 16 residues. This chain's CDR3 is CASSHDRTAPGNTIYF.

The chain joins TRBV9 to TRBJ1-5. The CDR3 loop spans 13 amino acids. Germline loops: CDR1 SGDLS, CDR2 YYNGEE. This CDR3 reads CASSVVGDQPQHF.

The V gene is TRBV5-1, the J gene TRBJ2-2; TCRdb lists TRBD2, though no DNA is available to test this call. Germline loops: CDR1 SGHRS, CDR2 YFSETQ. The CDR3 runs to 14 residues. CDR3 protein: CASSYEGDTGELFF.

This chain uses TRBV7-9 with TRBJ2-2; TCRdb outputs TRBD2, but without DNA this stays unchecked. The CDR3 has 15 residues. In germline, CDR1 is SEHNR, CDR2 FQNEAQ (reference sequence). CDR3 sequence reads: CASSLSGRQTGELFF.

CDR3 sequence: CASSFRRGEAFF. V and J are TRBV27 and TRBJ1-1; TCRdb designates TRBD1, a call that cannot be tested without DNA. The V gene's germline CDR1 is MNHEY and CDR2 SMNVEV (reference sequence). This CDR3 is built from 12 residues.

This chain uses TRBV24-1 with TRBJ2-1; the D call from TCRdb, TRBD2, cannot be confirmed without DNA. This CDR3 is built from 15 residues. From germline, CDR1 is KGHDR and CDR2 SFDVKD. The CDR3 here is CATSDPSGRANEQFF.

V usage is TRBV6-6 and J usage is TRBJ1-1; the TCRdb D gene call, TRBD1, has no DNA to confirm it. The V gene's germline CDR1 is MNHNY and CDR2 SVGAGI (reference sequence). This CDR3 has 14 residues. The CDR3 is CASSFDRGSTEAFF.

This sequence joins TRBV12-3 or TRBV12-4 and TRBJ1-4. This CDR3 comprises 13 residues. CDR3 protein: CASRRVFNEKLFF.